This TCR beta chain was sequenced in a study of T cells after yellow fever vaccination. This clonotype has a count of ten or more. J was trimmed by 1 base and V by 3 bases; bases with no gene match: 4. This CDR3 is built from 15 residues. Universal primer sites and UMIs were introduced during 5'RACE template-switching synthesis of TCR cDNA. MiXCR was run by TCRdb on the 5' RACE reads, yielding one entry per CDR3 protein. The table has approximately 250,000 distinct CDR3 sequences, 3.6% seen once. The sample was PBMCs, taken 15 days after the yellow fever booster vaccination. The TCR comes from a man between 18 and 29 years old who received the YFV17D yellow fever vaccine. This sequence joins TRBV12-3 or TRBV12-4 and TRBJ1-1; 8 bases line up with TRBD1. The DNA for the CDR3 is TGTGCCAGCAGTTTCGCCGGGACAGGGAACACTGAAGCTTTCTTT. This sequence encodes CASSFAGTGNTEAFF.